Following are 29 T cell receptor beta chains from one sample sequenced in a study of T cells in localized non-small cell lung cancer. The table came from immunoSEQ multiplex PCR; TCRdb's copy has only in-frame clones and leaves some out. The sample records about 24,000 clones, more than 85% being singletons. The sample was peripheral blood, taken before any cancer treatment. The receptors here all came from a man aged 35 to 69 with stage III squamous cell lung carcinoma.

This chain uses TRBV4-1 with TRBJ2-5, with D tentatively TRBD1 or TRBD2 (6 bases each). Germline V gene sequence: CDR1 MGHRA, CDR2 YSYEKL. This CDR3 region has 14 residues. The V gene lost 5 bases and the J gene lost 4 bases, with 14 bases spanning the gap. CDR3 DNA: TGCGCCAGCAGCTATGACAGGAGGGTAGAGACCCAGTACTTC. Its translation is CASSYDRRVETQYF.

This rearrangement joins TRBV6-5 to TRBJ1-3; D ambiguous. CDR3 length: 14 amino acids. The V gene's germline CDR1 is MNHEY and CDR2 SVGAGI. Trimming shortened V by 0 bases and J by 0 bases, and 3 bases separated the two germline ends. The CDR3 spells CASSYSGSGNTIYF. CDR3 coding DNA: TGTGCCAGCAGTTACTCCGGCTCTGGAAACACCATATATTTT.

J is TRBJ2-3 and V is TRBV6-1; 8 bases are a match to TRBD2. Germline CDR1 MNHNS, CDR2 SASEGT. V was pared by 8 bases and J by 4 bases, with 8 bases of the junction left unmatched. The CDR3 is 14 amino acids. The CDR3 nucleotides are TGTGCCAGCGGGGGCGGGGGGCGTGCAGATACGCAGTATTTT. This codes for CASGGGGRADTQYF.

Here the CDR3 DNA reads TGTGCCAGCAGTTTAGACGGAAACTATGGCTACACCTTC. As protein: CASSLDGNYGYTF. The J gene is TRBJ1-2, the V gene TRBV27; D gene uncertain. The CDR3 length is 13 residues. V shed 2 bases and J shed 2 bases, with 6 bases lying between them. CDR1 and CDR2 from the germline V gene are MNHEY and SMNVEV (reference sequence).

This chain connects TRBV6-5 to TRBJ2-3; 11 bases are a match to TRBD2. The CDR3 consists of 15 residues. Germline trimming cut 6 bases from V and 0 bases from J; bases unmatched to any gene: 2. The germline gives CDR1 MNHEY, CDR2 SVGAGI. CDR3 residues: CASRLAGASTDTQYF. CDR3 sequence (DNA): TGTGCCAGCAGACTAGCGGGAGCGAGCACAGATACGCAGTATTTT.

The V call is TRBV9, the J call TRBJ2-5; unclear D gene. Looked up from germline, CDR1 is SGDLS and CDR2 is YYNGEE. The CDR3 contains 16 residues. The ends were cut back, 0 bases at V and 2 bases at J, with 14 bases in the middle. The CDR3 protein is CASSVAPQVRQETQYF. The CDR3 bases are TGTGCCAGCAGCGTAGCTCCGCAGGTTAGACAAGAGACCCAGTACTTC. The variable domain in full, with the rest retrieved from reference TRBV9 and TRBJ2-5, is DSGVTQTPKHLITATGQRVTLRCSPRSGDLSVYWYQQSLDQGLQFLIQYYNGEERAKGNILERFSAQQFPDLHSELNLSSLELGDSALYFCASSVAPQVRQETQYFGPGTRLLVL.

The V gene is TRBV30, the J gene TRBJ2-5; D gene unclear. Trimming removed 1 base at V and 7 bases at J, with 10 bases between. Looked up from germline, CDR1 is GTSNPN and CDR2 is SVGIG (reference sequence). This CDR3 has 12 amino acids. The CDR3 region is CAWSESYGTQYF. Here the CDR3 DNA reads TGTGCCTGGAGTGAGAGCTACGGGACCCAGTACTTC.

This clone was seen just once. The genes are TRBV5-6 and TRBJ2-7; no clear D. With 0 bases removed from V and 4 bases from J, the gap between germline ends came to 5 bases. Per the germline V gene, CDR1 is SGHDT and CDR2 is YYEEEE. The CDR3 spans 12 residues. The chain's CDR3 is CASSLADYEQYF. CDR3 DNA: TGTGCCAGCAGCTTGGCCGATTACGAGCAGTACTTC.

CDR3 sequence reads: CASSLGMGGNTEAFF. In DNA, the CDR3 is TGCGCCAGCAGCTTGGGCATGGGGGGAAACACTGAAGCTTTCTTT. J is TRBJ1-1 and V is TRBV5-1; possibly TRBD1 for D (5 bases). Trimming removed 0 bases at V and 2 bases at J, with 11 bases between. The CDR3 is 15 residues long. From germline, CDR1 is SGHRS and CDR2 YFSETQ. Using reference TRBV5-1 and TRBJ1-1 for the parts outside the CDR3, the full variable domain is KAGVTQTPRYLIKTRGQQVTLSCSPISGHRSVSWYQQTPGQGLQFLFEYFSETQRNKGNFPGRFSGRQFSNSRSEMNVSTLELGDSALYLCASSLGMGGNTEAFFGQGTRLTVV.

The CDR3 loop is CASSKDTIGTGTDTQYF. The DNA of the CDR3 is TGTGCCAGCAGCAAAGATACGATTGGAACCGGAACAGATACGCAGTATTTT. The chain joins TRBV21-1 to TRBJ2-3. TRBV21-1 is tagged as a pseudogene. This CDR3 region has 17 residues.

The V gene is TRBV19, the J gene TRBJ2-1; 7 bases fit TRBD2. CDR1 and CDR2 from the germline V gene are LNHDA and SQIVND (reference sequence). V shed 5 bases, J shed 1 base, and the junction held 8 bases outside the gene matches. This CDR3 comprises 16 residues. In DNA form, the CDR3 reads TGTGCCAGTAGTCTCTCTAGCGGAATATCCTACAATGAGCAGTTCTTC. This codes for CASSLSSGISYNEQFF.

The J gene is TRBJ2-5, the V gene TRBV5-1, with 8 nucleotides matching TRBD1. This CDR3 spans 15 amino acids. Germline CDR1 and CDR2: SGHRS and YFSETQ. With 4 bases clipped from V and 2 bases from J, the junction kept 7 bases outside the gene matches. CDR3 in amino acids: CASSPDRVGQETQYF. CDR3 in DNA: TGCGCCAGCAGCCCGGACAGGGTCGGGCAAGAGACCCAGTACTTC.

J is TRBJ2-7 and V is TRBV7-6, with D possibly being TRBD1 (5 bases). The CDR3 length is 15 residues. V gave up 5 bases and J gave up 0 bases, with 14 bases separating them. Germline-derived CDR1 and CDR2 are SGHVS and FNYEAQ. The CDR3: CASSPTATISYEQYF. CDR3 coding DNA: TGTGCCAGCAGCCCGACAGCGACAATCTCCTACGAGCAGTACTTC.

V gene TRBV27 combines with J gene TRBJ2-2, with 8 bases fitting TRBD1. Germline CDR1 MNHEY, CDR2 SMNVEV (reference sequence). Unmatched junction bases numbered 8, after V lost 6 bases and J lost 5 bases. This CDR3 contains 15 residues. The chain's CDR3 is CASRGQGRPTGELFF. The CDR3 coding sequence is TGTGCCAGCAGAGGACAGGGACGGCCGACCGGGGAGCTGTTTTTT.

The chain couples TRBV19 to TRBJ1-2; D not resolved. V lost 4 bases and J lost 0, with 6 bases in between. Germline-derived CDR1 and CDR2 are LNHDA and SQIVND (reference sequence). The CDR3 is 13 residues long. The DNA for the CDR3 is TGTGCCAGTAGTAACCCACCTAACTATGGCTACACCTTC. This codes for CASSNPPNYGYTF.

The CDR3 loop reads CASSPPPNSPLHF. The CDR3 bases are TGTGCCAGCAGTCCACCCCCGAATTCACCCCTCCACTTT. This chain connects TRBV28 to TRBJ1-6; no reliable D call. CDR3 length: 13 residues. V shed 5 bases and J shed 7 bases, with 9 bases lying between them. In germline, CDR1 is MDHEN, CDR2 SYDVKM.

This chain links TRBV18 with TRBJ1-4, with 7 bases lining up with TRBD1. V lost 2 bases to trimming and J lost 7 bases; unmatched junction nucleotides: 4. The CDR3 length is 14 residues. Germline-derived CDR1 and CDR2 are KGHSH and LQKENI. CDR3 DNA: TGTGCCAGCTCACCAAGAGGGGGCATTGAAAAACTGTTTTTT. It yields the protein CASSPRGGIEKLFF.

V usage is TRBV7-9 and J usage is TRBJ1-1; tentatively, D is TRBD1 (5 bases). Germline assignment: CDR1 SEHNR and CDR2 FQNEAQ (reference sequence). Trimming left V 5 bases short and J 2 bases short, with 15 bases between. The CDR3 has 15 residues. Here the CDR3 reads CASSPGDRPNTEAFF. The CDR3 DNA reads TGTGCCAGCAGCCCCGGGGACCGACCCAACACTGAAGCTTTCTTT.

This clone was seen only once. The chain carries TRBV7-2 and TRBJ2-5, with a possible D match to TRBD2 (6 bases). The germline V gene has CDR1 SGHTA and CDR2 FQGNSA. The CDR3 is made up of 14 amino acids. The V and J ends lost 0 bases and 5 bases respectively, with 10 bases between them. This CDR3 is CASSLATGTETQYF. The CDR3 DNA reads TGTGCCAGCAGCTTAGCTACCGGGACTGAGACCCAGTACTTC.

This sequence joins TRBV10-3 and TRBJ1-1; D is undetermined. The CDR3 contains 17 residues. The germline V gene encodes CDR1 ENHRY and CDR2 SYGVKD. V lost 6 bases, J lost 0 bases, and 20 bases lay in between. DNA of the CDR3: TGTGCCATCAGAACCTCGGGGTGGAAAGAGATGAACACTGAAGCTTTCTTT. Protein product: CAIRTSGWKEMNTEAFF.

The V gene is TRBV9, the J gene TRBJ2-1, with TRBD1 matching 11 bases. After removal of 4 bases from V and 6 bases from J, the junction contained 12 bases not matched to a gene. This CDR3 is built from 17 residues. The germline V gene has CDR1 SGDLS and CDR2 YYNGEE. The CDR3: CASSQTKGTGGFNEQFF. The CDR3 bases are TGTGCCAGCAGCCAAACGAAAGGGACAGGGGGTTTCAATGAGCAGTTCTTC. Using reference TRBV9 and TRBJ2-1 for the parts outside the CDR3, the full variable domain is DSGVTQTPKHLITATGQRVTLRCSPRSGDLSVYWYQQSLDQGLQFLIQYYNGEERAKGNILERFSAQQFPDLHSELNLSSLELGDSALYFCASSQTKGTGGFNEQFFGPGTRLTVL.

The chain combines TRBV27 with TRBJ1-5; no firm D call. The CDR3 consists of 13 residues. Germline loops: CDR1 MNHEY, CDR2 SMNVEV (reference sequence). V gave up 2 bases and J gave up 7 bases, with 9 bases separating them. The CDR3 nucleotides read TGTGCCAGCAGTTTAAACGTGCAACAGCCCCAGCATTTT. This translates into CASSLNVQQPQHF.

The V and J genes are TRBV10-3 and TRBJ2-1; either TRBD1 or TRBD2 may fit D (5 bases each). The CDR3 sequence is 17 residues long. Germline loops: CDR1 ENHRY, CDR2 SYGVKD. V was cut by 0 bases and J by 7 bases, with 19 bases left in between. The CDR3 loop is CAISESPGRTSFNEQFF. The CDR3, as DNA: TGTGCCATCAGTGAGTCGCCAGGGCGAACTAGTTTTAATGAGCAGTTCTTC.

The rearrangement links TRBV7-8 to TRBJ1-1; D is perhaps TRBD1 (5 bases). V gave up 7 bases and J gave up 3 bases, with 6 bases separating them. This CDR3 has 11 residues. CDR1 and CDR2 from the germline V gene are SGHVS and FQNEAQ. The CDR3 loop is CASKGDTEAFF. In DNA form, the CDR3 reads TGTGCCAGCAAAGGGGACACTGAAGCTTTCTTT.

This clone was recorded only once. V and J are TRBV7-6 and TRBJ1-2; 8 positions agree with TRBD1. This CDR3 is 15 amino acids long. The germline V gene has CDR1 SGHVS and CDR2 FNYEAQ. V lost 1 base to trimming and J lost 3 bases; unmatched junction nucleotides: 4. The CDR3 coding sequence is TGTGCCAGCAGCTTAGTGGCAGGGGGCGACTATGGCTACACCTTC. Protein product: CASSLVAGGDYGYTF.

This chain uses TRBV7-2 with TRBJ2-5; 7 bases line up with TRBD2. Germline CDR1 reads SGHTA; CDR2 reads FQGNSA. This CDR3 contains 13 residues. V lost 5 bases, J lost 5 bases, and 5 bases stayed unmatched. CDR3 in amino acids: CASSQGLRETQYF. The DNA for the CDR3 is TGTGCCAGCAGCCAGGGACTACGGGAGACCCAGTACTTC.

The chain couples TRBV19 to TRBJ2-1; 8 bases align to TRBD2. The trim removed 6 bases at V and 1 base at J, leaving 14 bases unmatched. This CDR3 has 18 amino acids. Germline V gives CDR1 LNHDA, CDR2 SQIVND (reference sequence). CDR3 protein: CASRTSTHERESYNEQFF. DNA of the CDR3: TGTGCCAGTAGAACGAGTACCCATGAGCGGGAGTCCTACAATGAGCAGTTCTTC.

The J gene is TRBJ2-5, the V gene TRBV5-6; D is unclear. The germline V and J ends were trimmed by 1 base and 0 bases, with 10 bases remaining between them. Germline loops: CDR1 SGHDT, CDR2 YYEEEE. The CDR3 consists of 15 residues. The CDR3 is CASSLRQTYQETQYF. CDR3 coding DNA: TGTGCCAGCAGCTTGAGGCAGACGTACCAAGAGACCCAGTACTTC. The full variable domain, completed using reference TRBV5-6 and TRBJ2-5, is DAGVTQSPTHLIKTRGQQVTLRCSPKSGHDTVSWYQQALGQGPQFIFQYYEEEERQRGNFPDRFSGHQFPNYSSELNVNALLLGDSALYLCASSLRQTYQETQYFGPGTRLLVL.

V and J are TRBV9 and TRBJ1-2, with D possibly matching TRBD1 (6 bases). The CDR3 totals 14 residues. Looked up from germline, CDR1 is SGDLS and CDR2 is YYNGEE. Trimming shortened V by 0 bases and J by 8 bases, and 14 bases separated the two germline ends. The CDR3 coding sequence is TGTGCCAGCAGCGTAGCTAGCCAGGGGTACGGCTACACCTTC. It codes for CASSVASQGYGYTF.